The T cell receptor beta chain described here comes from a study of neurological immune-mediated disorders. Findings and limits, study-wide: None of the CDR3 amino acid sequences found in expanded clones was shared across subjects. This suggests that the TCR-beta repertoires were private in all groups.

This clonotype has at least ten counts. Its antigen is unknown. The cells used in sorted libraries, CD4+ or CD8+ T cells, numbered 750,000 to 1,000,000. The method for making cDNA was 5'RACE, and it used 10-nucleotide random UMIs. Sequencing runs each yielded over 180 million TCR-beta sequences from 15-18 subjects. TCRdb reprocessed the 5' RACE reads via MiXCR and lists one record per CDR3 protein. The table has approximately 18,000 distinct CDR3 sequences, 3.5% seen once. The TCR was taken from a woman aged 40 to 50 in good health. The specimen was CD8+ T cells from blood.

CDR3 sequence (DNA): TGTGCCACCAGTGATCCACTAGCGGGAGTTGGAAATGAGCAGTTCTTC. It is translated as CATSDPLAGVGNEQFF. This chain joins TRBV24-1 and TRBJ2-1, with TRBD2 matching 11 bases. The CDR3 is made up of 16 amino acids. CDR1 KGHDR and CDR2 SFDVKD come from the germline V gene. J gave up 7 bases and V 3 bases, and 7 bases lay outside the gene matches.